This T cell receptor (beta chain) was sequenced in a study of blood T cell repertoires in COVID-19. Study as a whole: Samples came from the United States, Italy and Spain, spanning acute and convalescent COVID-19.

This CDR3 contains 15 residues. Trimming pared 1 base from V and 2 bases from J, leaving 12 bases between. In germline, CDR1 is LGHDT, CDR2 YNNKEL (reference sequence). TCRdb keeps only in-frame clones here, not all; method: immunoSEQ multiplex PCR. Of 150,000 to 200,000 clones listed, about 90% are singletons. The source is an older woman with COVID-19, enrolled during active disease. The chain combines TRBV3-1 (or the pseudogene TRBV3-2) with TRBJ2-7; D perhaps matches TRBD2 (6 bases). The sample taken for sequencing was peripheral blood. The CDR3 sequence is CASSQGQERAYEQYF. CDR3 DNA: TGTGCCAGCAGCCAAGGTCAGGAGCGGGCCTACGAGCAGTACTTC.